The 14 T cell receptor beta chains in this list originate from one sample, sequenced in a study of T cell responses to AZD1222 COVID-19 vaccine. Sequencing was performed with immunoSEQ multiplex PCR; in TCRdb, only in-frame clones are kept and a portion is missing. The sample includes 95,000 to 100,000 clones, approximately 84% of them seen just once. Here the sequenced sample was peripheral blood, taken 28 days after the second AZD1222 dose. These receptors were obtained from an adult who received the AZD1222 COVID-19 vaccine.

The chain combines TRBV5-1 with TRBJ2-3; TRBD2 matches at 7 bases. Germline CDR1 SGHRS, CDR2 YFSETQ. The V and J ends lost 0 bases and 6 bases, in that order; junction bases with no gene match: 4. This CDR3 has 14 amino acids. The CDR3 bases are TGCGCCAGCAGCTTGGATGACGGGGGGGATACGCAGTATTTT. It yields the protein CASSLDDGGDTQYF.

The V gene is TRBV14, the J gene TRBJ1-1; weak D call: TRBD1 (5 bases). CDR1 SGHDN and CDR2 FVKESK come from the germline V gene. Trimming removed 3 bases from V and 7 bases from J, with 9 bases in between. The CDR3 contains 12 residues. DNA of the CDR3: TGTGCCAGCAGCCACTGGGGGGTTGAAGCTTTCTTT. It codes for CASSHWGVEAFF.

The chain uses TRBV4-1 and TRBJ2-1, with D tentatively TRBD2 (5 bases). Trimming took off 0 bases at V and 4 bases at J, with 10 bases between the two ends. Germline V gene sequence: CDR1 MGHRA, CDR2 YSYEKL. CDR3 size: 15 residues. The DNA for the CDR3 is TGCGCCAGCAGCCAAGATTCGGAGCGGTACAATGAGCAGTTCTTC. This codes for CASSQDSERYNEQFF.

The V call is TRBV7-2, the J call TRBJ2-1; D call uncertain. V was cut by 4 bases and J by 8 bases, with 6 bases left in between. Germline CDR1 reads SGHTA; CDR2 reads FQGNSA. The CDR3 is made up of 11 amino acids. CDR3 in amino acids: CASSSVHEQFF. CDR3 bases: TGTGCCAGCAGCTCGGTGCATGAGCAGTTCTTC.

The chain recombines TRBV6-5 with TRBJ1-2; D ambiguous. CDR1 and CDR2 (germline): MNHEY, SVGAGI. The CDR3 contains 11 residues. Trimming cost V 6 bases and J 6 bases, with 8 bases left between them. CDR3 protein: CASSLQNGYTF. CDR3 nucleotide sequence: TGTGCCAGCAGCTTACAGAATGGCTACACCTTC.

This clone has just a few counts. The chain combines TRBV11-2 with TRBJ2-1; 12 nucleotides align to TRBD2. V shed 0 bases and J 10 bases; nucleotides not matched to a gene: 4. The CDR3 is made up of 15 amino acids. CDR1 and CDR2 (germline): SGHAT, FQNNGV. CDR3 nucleotide sequence: TGTGCCAGCAGCTTAGAGGCTAGCGGGGGGGCGGAGCAGTTCTTC. It yields the protein CASSLEASGGAEQFF.

J is TRBJ1-5 and V is TRBV27; 9 bases match TRBD1. This CDR3 comprises 14 residues. Germline-derived CDR1 and CDR2 are MNHEY and SMNVEV (reference sequence). V lost 6 bases to trimming and J lost 4 bases; unmatched junction nucleotides: 4. The CDR3 DNA sequence: TGTGCCAGCAGGGGACAGGGACGGAATCAGCCCCAGCATTTT. This gives the protein CASRGQGRNQPQHF.

This clone occurred a few times. The CDR3 loop reads CASSFSPGLASEQYF. CDR3 in DNA: TGTGCCAGCAGCTTTTCCCCGGGACTAGCGAGCGAGCAGTACTTC. The chain recombines TRBV7-2 with TRBJ2-7; TRBD2 matches 10 bases. From germline, CDR1 is SGHTA and CDR2 FQGNSA. CDR3 length: 15 residues. V shed 3 bases and J 6 bases; nucleotides not matched to a gene: 8.

The rearrangement links TRBV6-1 to TRBJ1-1; D may be TRBD1 (5 bases). This CDR3 has 14 residues. Germline values: CDR1 MNHNS, CDR2 SASEGT. The V gene lost 3 bases and the J gene lost 4 bases, with 12 bases spanning the gap. The CDR3 DNA is TGTGCCAGCAGTGACAGGGTAGGAGGCACTGAAGCTTTCTTT. This gives the protein CASSDRVGGTEAFF.

The chain carries TRBV12-3 or TRBV12-4 and TRBJ2-3, with D possibly matching TRBD2 (6 bases). CDR3 size: 12 residues. Trimming took off 3 bases at V and 9 bases at J, with 10 bases between the two ends. CDR3 in amino acids: CASSFSLATQYF. The CDR3 DNA sequence: TGTGCCAGCAGTTTTTCGCTAGCGACGCAGTATTTT.

The chain combines TRBV2 with TRBJ1-5; unclear D gene. The CDR3 has 15 residues. Looked up from germline, CDR1 is SNHLY and CDR2 is FYNNEI. With 2 bases removed from V and 0 bases from J, the gap between germline ends came to 8 bases. The CDR3 loop is CASSEPRYSNQPQHF. Here the CDR3 DNA reads TGTGCCAGCAGTGAACCCAGATATAGCAATCAGCCCCAGCATTTT.

The J gene is TRBJ2-3, the V gene TRBV7-3; D tentatively fits TRBD1 or TRBD2 (5 bases each). This CDR3 spans 16 amino acids. V lost 4 bases to trimming and J lost 5 bases, with 19 bases between them. Germline CDR1 SGHTA, CDR2 FQGTGA. This CDR3 reads CASSSYGTASGDTQYF. In nucleotides, the CDR3 is TGTGCCAGCAGCTCCTACGGGACGGCCTCGGGAGATACGCAGTATTTT. Together with reference TRBV7-3 and TRBJ2-3, the CDR3 gives the full variable domain: GAGVSQTPSNKVTEKGKYVELRCDPISGHTALYWYRQSLGQGPEFLIYFQGTGAADDSGLPNDRFFAVRPEGSVSTLKIQRTERGDSAVYLCASSSYGTASGDTQYFGPGTRLTVL.

This sequence joins TRBV7-7 and TRBJ2-5; the D gene is possibly TRBD2 (5 bases). In germline, CDR1 is SSHAT, CDR2 FNYEAQ (reference sequence). CDR3 size: 11 residues. The V gene lost 5 bases and the J gene lost 5 bases, with 6 bases spanning the gap. The CDR3 spells CASSPGETQYF. The CDR3 bases are TGTGCCAGCAGCCCGGGGGAGACCCAGTACTTC.

The chain uses TRBV3-1 (or the pseudogene TRBV3-2) and TRBJ1-6, with TRBD1 matching 7 bases. V lost 4 bases to trimming and J lost 6 bases; unmatched junction nucleotides: 12. Looked up from germline, CDR1 is LGHDT and CDR2 is YNNKEL (reference sequence). The CDR3 sequence is 17 residues long. In DNA, the CDR3 is TGTGCCAGCAGCCCGAAGAATCGACAGGGCGTTAATTCACCCCTCCACTTT. It yields the protein CASSPKNRQGVNSPLHF.